This T cell receptor (beta chain) was profiled in a study of OX40 agonist ivuxolimab in advanced cancers. Study context: Three patients responded partially, comprising one with hepatocellular carcinoma and two with cutaneous melanoma.

The data were produced by immunoSEQ multiplex PCR, yet TCRdb's version contains in-frame clones alone and is incomplete. The repertoire holds around 35,000 clones, with approximately 80% as singletons. Germline V gives CDR1 LNHDA, CDR2 SQIVND (reference sequence). The V and J ends lost 5 bases and 6 bases respectively, with 11 bases between them. The CDR3 totals 13 residues. The chain couples TRBV19 to TRBJ2-1, with D perhaps matching TRBD1 (5 bases). The TCR sequence derives from an adult with an advanced solid tumor such as melanoma, head and neck, liver or kidney cancer. Here the sequenced sample was CD4+ or CD8+ T cells sorted from blood, taken in a trial of the OX40 agonist ivuxolimab. The CDR3 is CASSVRRGNEQFF. In DNA form, the CDR3 reads TGTGCCAGTAGTGTCAGAAGGGGCAATGAGCAGTTCTTC.